Below are 17 T cell receptor beta chains sequenced from a single sample in a study of early T cells in non-severe SARS-CoV-2 infection. MiXCR, run by TCRdb on the 5' RACE reads, gives a single entry per CDR3 protein. Seen here are about 35,000 distinct CDR3 sequences, almost 5.5% observed once, and the top ten hold under 7%. This specimen consisted of whole blood, obtained at baseline. The origin of the receptors is an adult who was a healthcare worker with PCR-confirmed SARS-CoV-2 infection or an uninfected control (not recorded which).

Ten or more counts support this clonotype. The chain links TRBV24-1 to TRBJ2-7; 9 positions agree with TRBD2. Losses at the gene ends were 4 bases for V and 5 bases for J; bases not matched to a gene: 8. The CDR3 has 15 amino acids. From germline, CDR1 is KGHDR and CDR2 SFDVKD. CDR3 nucleotide sequence: TGTGCCACCAGTGAGTCCTCTAGCGGGATAGACGAGCAGTACGTC. Translated: CATSESSSGIDEQYV.

The table lists this clonotype with a few counts. The chain recombines TRBV6-1 with TRBJ2-3; D possibly corresponds to TRBD2 (5 bases). The V and J ends lost 1 base and 5 bases respectively, with 13 bases between them. This CDR3 region has 15 residues. From germline, CDR1 is MNHNS and CDR2 SASEGT. CDR3 amino acids: CASSEDFVRGDTQYF. DNA of the CDR3: TGTGCCAGCAGTGAAGATTTTGTCCGGGGAGATACGCAGTATTTT.

This clonotype was recorded at least ten times. V gene TRBV3-1 combines with J gene TRBJ2-5; 10 nucleotides match TRBD2. Trimming cost V 3 bases and J 4 bases; bases outside gene matches: 8. The germline V gene encodes CDR1 LGHDT and CDR2 YNNKEL (reference sequence). The CDR3 is made up of 16 amino acids. The CDR3: CASSHYTGTSVETQYF. CDR3 sequence (DNA): TGTGCCAGCAGCCATTATACCGGGACTAGCGTAGAGACCCAGTACTTC.

In its sample, this clonotype was seen a few times. The chain carries TRBV28 and TRBJ1-5; no definite D call. The length of the CDR3 is 12 residues. V lost 5 bases, J lost 5 bases, and 7 bases lay in between. Per the germline V gene, CDR1 is MDHEN and CDR2 is SYDVKM. The CDR3 sequence: CASSLQHQPQHF. DNA of the CDR3: TGTGCCAGCAGTCTGCAACATCAGCCCCAGCATTTT.

This clonotype appeared many times. The rearrangement uses TRBV5-5 and TRBJ1-5; D is unresolved. The germline CDR1 and CDR2 sequences are SGHKS and YYEKEE (reference sequence). V lost 1 base to trimming and J lost 3 bases, with 5 bases between them. This CDR3 region has 13 residues. The CDR3, as DNA: TGTGCCAGCAGCTTGTGGGTCAATCAGCCCCAGCATTTT. Residues: CASSLWVNQPQHF.

This clonotype was found a few times. CDR3 nucleotides: TGCGCCAGCAGCCAAGAGAGGACTCCCGGGGAGCTGTTTTTT. This gives the protein CASSQERTPGELFF. This chain connects TRBV4-1 to TRBJ2-2; tentatively, D is TRBD2 (5 bases). The germline CDR1 and CDR2 sequences are MGHRA and YSYEKL. CDR3 length equals 14 residues. V was clipped by 0 bases and J by 6 bases, with 8 bases between them.

This clonotype was seen ten or more times. The CDR3 reads CASSFEERDNEQFF. CDR3 nucleotides: TGTGCCAGCAGTTTCGAGGAAAGGGACAATGAGCAGTTCTTC. The V gene is TRBV12-3 or TRBV12-4, the J gene TRBJ2-1, with D uncertain. V was clipped by 3 bases and J by 5 bases, with 11 bases between them. The CDR3 is 14 residues long.

This clonotype was observed many times. The V and J genes are TRBV3-1 and TRBJ1-2; a weak D match, TRBD1 (5 bases). Trimming left V 0 bases short and J 8 bases short, with 13 bases between. The CDR3 has 14 amino acids. Germline loops: CDR1 LGHDT, CDR2 YNNKEL (reference sequence). CDR3 bases: TGTGCCAGCAGCCAAGATGTAAGGGGCCGGGGCTACACCTTC. It codes for CASSQDVRGRGYTF.

The chain uses TRBV7-9 and TRBJ2-1, with TRBD2 matching 13 bases. The CDR3 consists of 16 residues. Trimming removed 4 bases from V and 10 bases from J; junction bases left unmatched: 10. The V gene's germline CDR1 is SEHNR and CDR2 FQNEAQ (reference sequence). CDR3 nucleotides: TGTGCCAGCAGCTCGACTAGCGGGAGGAGAATTCGGGAGCAGTTCTTC. It specifies CASSSTSGRRIREQFF.

The chain carries TRBV14 and TRBJ1-2, with D possibly TRBD1 on 5 matching bases. V lost 0 bases and J 8 bases, leaving 13 bases between the germline ends. The CDR3 spans 14 residues. Germline V gene sequence: CDR1 SGHDN, CDR2 FVKESK. The CDR3 nucleotides are TGTGCCAGCAGCCAAGATACGGGGGTGCGCGGCTACACCTTC. Translation gives CASSQDTGVRGYTF.

Ten or more counts support this clonotype. The DNA for the CDR3 is TGCAGTGCTAGAGATCCGACAGGGGAGGCAAAACTGTTTTTT. Translating gives CSARDPTGEAKLFF. This rearrangement joins TRBV20-1 to TRBJ1-4; 8 positions agree with TRBD1. This CDR3 has 14 amino acids. Germline-derived CDR1 and CDR2 are DFQATT and SNEGSKA (reference sequence). With V trimmed by 0 bases and J by 10 bases, 7 bases remained unmatched.

This clonotype was seen ten or more times. The DNA is left out, because the CDR3 cannot be placed on it with certainty; the CDR3 is given as TCRdb lists it. This chain uses TRBV6-1 with TRBJ2-2; the listed D gene, TRBD1, was not tested against the DNA. CDR1 and CDR2 (germline): MNHNS, SASEGT. Including both end residues, the CDR3 is 16 amino acids long. The CDR3 sequence is CASSEFGRGNTGELFF.

This clonotype was seen repeatedly, ten times or more. This chain links TRBV20-1 with TRBJ2-4, with 9 bases identical to TRBD2. V lost 4 bases and J lost 0; bases outside the gene matches: 1. The CDR3 is 14 amino acids. Germline V lookup: CDR1 DFQATT, CDR2 SNEGSKA (reference sequence). DNA of the CDR3: TGCAGTGCTACACTAGCGGGAGCCAAAAACATTCAGTACTTC. Amino acid sequence: CSATLAGAKNIQYF.

In this sample, this clonotype is medium-sized. This rearrangement joins TRBV7-6 to TRBJ2-1; D is possibly TRBD2 (6 bases). The CDR3 runs 18 residues. Trimming removed 1 base at V and 2 bases at J, with 18 bases between. Germline V gives CDR1 SGHVS, CDR2 FNYEAQ. CDR3 sequence reads: CASSLGDFGREPYNEQFF. The CDR3 nucleotides are TGTGCCAGCAGCTTAGGGGACTTCGGTCGGGAGCCCTACAATGAGCAGTTCTTC.

This clonotype was detected a few times. The genes are TRBV12-3 or TRBV12-4 and TRBJ2-3; 12 nucleotides line up with TRBD2. This CDR3 has 15 residues. V trimming: 5 bases; J trimming: 2 bases; junction bases outside the gene matches: 2. DNA of the CDR3: TGTGCCAGCAGTAGGACTAGCGGGGACACAGATACGCAGTATTTT. This encodes CASSRTSGDTDTQYF.

Only a few counts were recorded for this clonotype. The chain has TRBV6-1 and TRBJ1-5; the D gene is possibly TRBD1 (6 bases). The CDR3 contains 19 residues. Germline assignment: CDR1 MNHNS and CDR2 SASEGT. V lost 0 bases to trimming and J lost 0 bases, with 18 bases between them. The CDR3 protein is CASSEAGASRLYSNQPQHF. Here the CDR3 DNA reads TGTGCCAGCAGTGAAGCGGGGGCCTCCCGCCTATATAGCAATCAGCCCCAGCATTTT.

This clonotype was observed many times. V and J are TRBV20-1 and TRBJ2-1, with TRBD2 matching over 14 bases. Germline values: CDR1 DFQATT, CDR2 SNEGSKA (reference sequence). The CDR3 is 16 residues long. Trimming removed 2 bases from V and 2 bases from J; junction bases left unmatched: 2. The CDR3 bases are TGCAGTGCTAGAACGACTAGCGGGAGGGCCTACAATGAGCAGTTCTTC. It codes for CSARTTSGRAYNEQFF.